The 14 T cell receptor beta chains given below trace back to one sample, sequenced in a study of T cell repertoires in cytomegalovirus infection. TCRdb reanalysed the reads using MiXCR and keeps one entry per CDR3 protein. Counted here are roughly 230,000 distinct CDR3 sequences, about 18% occurring once; the ten biggest clones make up around 47%. What was sequenced was CD8+ T cells from PBMCs. The source is a human donor in good health (CMV status not recorded). Some clones in this sample may be carry-over from other donors' samples.

The rearrangement uses TRBV24-1 and TRBJ2-1; TRBD2 might be the D (6 bases). The CDR3 spans 15 residues. The ends were cut back, 5 bases at V and 4 bases at J, with 14 bases in the middle. Germline V gene lookup returns CDR1 KGHDR and CDR2 SFDVKD. The CDR3 nucleotides read TGTGCCACCAGTGGTCGGGACTTTCCGTACAATGAGCAGTTCTTC. Amino acid sequence: CATSGRDFPYNEQFF.

The chain carries TRBV20-1 and TRBJ2-1; a weak D match, TRBD1 (6 bases). Germline V gene lookup returns CDR1 DFQATT and CDR2 SNEGSKA (reference sequence). Trimming removed 2 bases at V and 3 bases at J, with 14 bases between. The CDR3 spans 15 residues. The CDR3 DNA reads TGCAGTGCTAGACATCCGGACAGAGTCTACAATGAGCAGTTCTTC. Protein sequence: CSARHPDRVYNEQFF.

This clonotype was seen repeatedly, ten times or more. CDR3 protein: CSALDRTYEQYF. The DNA of the CDR3 is TGCAGCGCCTTGGACAGGACCTACGAGCAGTACTTC. The chain carries TRBV29-1 and TRBJ2-7; 7 bases are a match to TRBD1. The CDR3 runs 12 residues. Trimming removed 7 bases from V and 2 bases from J; junction bases left unmatched: 5. The germline CDR1 and CDR2 sequences are SQVTM and ANQGSEA.

This clonotype was seen many times. The CDR3 is CASSSGQGRGGYTF. As DNA, the CDR3 is TGTGCCAGCAGTTCGGGACAGGGAAGGGGTGGCTACACCTTC. The chain carries TRBV27 and TRBJ1-2; TRBD1 matches at 9 bases. This CDR3 contains 14 residues. Trimming at V came to 4 bases and at J to 7 bases, leaving 7 bases not matched to a gene. The germline gives CDR1 MNHEY, CDR2 SMNVEV (reference sequence).

This clonotype was detected only a few times. The CDR3 DNA reads as TGTGCCAGCAGTACTACTAGGCCGCTCGAGCAGTACTTC. Translation: CASSTTRPLEQYF. The V gene is TRBV12-3 or TRBV12-4, the J gene TRBJ2-7; the D gene is possibly TRBD2 (5 bases). The CDR3 has 13 residues. Trimming shortened V by 5 bases and J by 6 bases, and 14 bases separated the two germline ends.

V and J are TRBV7-9 and TRBJ2-7; possible D gene TRBD2, 6 bases. CDR1 and CDR2 (germline): SEHNR, FQNEAQ (reference sequence). CDR3 length equals 16 residues. The V and J ends lost 0 bases and 3 bases respectively, with 15 bases between them. The CDR3 region has the DNA TGTGCCAGCAGCTTAGCTACTAGCAAAGTTCGCTACGAGCAGTACTTC. Protein: CASSLATSKVRYEQYF.

About this clonotype itself: A much larger clone lies one base from this, so it may be a read error. The chain couples TRBV7-2 to TRBJ2-1, with D unresolved. The germline gives CDR1 SGHTA, CDR2 FQGNSA. The CDR3 runs 14 residues. The CDR3 spells CASSSLNSYDEQFF. The CDR3, as DNA: TGTGCCAGCAGCTCCCTTAACTCCTACGATGAGCAGTTCTTC.

This clonotype was picked up many times. This sequence joins TRBV28 and TRBJ1-5, with D possibly being TRBD1 (5 bases). Trimming removed 3 bases from V and 7 bases from J, with 13 bases in between. The CDR3 is 14 amino acids. Germline V gene sequence: CDR1 MDHEN, CDR2 SYDVKM. CDR3 protein: CASSFWGSSQPQHF. CDR3 nucleotide sequence: TGTGCCAGCAGTTTCTGGGGGTCCAGCCAGCCCCAGCATTTT. The whole variable domain, remainder taken from reference TRBV28 and TRBJ1-5, is DVKVTQSSRYLVKRTGEKVFLECVQDMDHENMFWYRQDPGLGLRLIYFSYDVKMKEKGDIPEGYSVSREKKERFSLILESASTNQTSMYLCASSFWGSSQPQHFGDGTRLSIL.

This clonotype turned up a few times. The V call is TRBV7-8, the J call TRBJ2-1, with 9 bases aligning to TRBD2. The CDR3 spans 15 residues. The V segment lost 6 bases and the J segment 7 bases; nucleotides outside the gene matches: 10. The germline gives CDR1 SGHVS, CDR2 FQNEAQ. Here the CDR3 reads CASSSSGGPGNEQFF. CDR3 in DNA: TGTGCCAGCAGTTCGAGCGGGGGGCCGGGGAATGAGCAGTTCTTC.

There are many counts of this clonotype. V is TRBV20-1 and J is TRBJ2-3, with D possibly being TRBD1 (6 bases). Germline-derived CDR1 and CDR2 are DFQATT and SNEGSKA (reference sequence). Trimming stripped 6 bases from V and 1 base from J, with 17 bases between. The CDR3 extends over 15 amino acids. The CDR3 reads CSARGPSRRTDTQYF. CDR3 nucleotides: TGCAGTGCCAGGGGCCCTAGTAGGCGCACAGATACGCAGTATTTT.

This clonotype was counted many times. The chain combines TRBV11-2 with TRBJ1-1; D unresolved. The germline V gene has CDR1 SGHAT and CDR2 FQNNGV. V gave up 2 bases and J gave up 7 bases, with 8 bases separating them. This CDR3 is 12 amino acids long. DNA for the CDR3: TGTGCCAGCAGCTTACCACATGATGAAGCTTTCTTT. Protein sequence: CASSLPHDEAFF.

The table lists this clonotype with a few counts. The chain employs TRBV7-3 and TRBJ2-1; D is possibly TRBD2 (7 bases). The V gene's germline CDR1 is SGHTA and CDR2 FQGTGA. This CDR3 region has 17 residues. V gave up 5 bases and J gave up 0 bases, with 17 bases separating them. The CDR3 DNA follows: TGTGCCAGCAGCCCCCCCGGGGGGCCAAGCTCCTACAATGAGCAGTTCTTC. This translates into CASSPPGGPSSYNEQFF. Supplemented by reference TRBV7-3 and TRBJ2-1, the full variable domain reads GAGVSQTPSNKVTEKGKYVELRCDPISGHTALYWYRQSLGQGPEFLIYFQGTGAADDSGLPNDRFFAVRPEGSVSTLKIQRTERGDSAVYLCASSPPGGPSSYNEQFFGPGTRLTVL.

This clonotype was picked up a small number of times. The rearrangement joins TRBV28 to TRBJ2-7; 9 bases match TRBD1. Germline trimming cut 2 bases from V and 5 bases from J; bases unmatched to any gene: 4. The CDR3 totals 14 residues. Germline V gene data show CDR1 as MDHEN and CDR2 as SYDVKM. The CDR3 bases are TGTGCCAGCAGTTTAACCTACAGGGGGCACGAGCAGTACTTC. Translating it yields CASSLTYRGHEQYF.

In its sample, this clonotype was seen many times. V is TRBV12-3 or TRBV12-4 and J is TRBJ1-1; D remains unclear. V gave up 6 bases and J gave up 0 bases, with 8 bases separating them. CDR3 length: 13 amino acids. In DNA form, the CDR3 reads TGTGCCAGCAGAGAGTCAATGAACACTGAAGCTTTCTTT. Translating gives CASRESMNTEAFF.